Listed below are T cell receptor beta chains from one sample, sequenced in a study of cytomegalovirus exposure and HLA in healthy donors. TCRdb's copy holds only in-frame clones and misses some; the assay was immunoSEQ multiplex PCR. The data show about 170,000 clones, roughly 83% seen once. The sequenced sample was PBMCs. These receptors all come from a boy aged 2 to 10 in good health and CMV-seronegative. Both conserved end residues are part of each CDR3. The D gene is left open where the match is weak. A row's size may be missing; if present it is once, few, many or a size class.

>TRBJ1-2|NA|NA|TRBV27
TGTGCCCTCACCGACATTATTGAAGCTAACTATGGCTACACCTTC
CALTDIIEANYGYTF
>TRBJ2-2|NA|NA|TRBV6-4
TGTGCCAGCAGTGCGCGGTCCACCGGGGAGCTGTTTTTT
CASSARSTGELFF
>TRBJ1-5|TRBD1|once|TRBV5-8
TGTGCCAGCCTGCCGCCGGGACAGGGGGCTCGTCAGCCCCAGCATTTT
CASLPPGQGARQPQHF
>TRBJ1-4|NA|NA|TRBV19
TGTGCCAGTAGTATGCGGGGAGCTAATGAAAAACTGTTTTTT
CASSMRGANEKLFF
>TRBJ2-3|TRBD2|NA|TRBV9
TGTGCCAGCACCCGTAGAGGGCTAGCGGGGGCAAAAGATACGCAGTATTTT
CASTRRGLAGAKDTQYF
>TRBJ2-1|TRBD1|NA|TRBV10-1
TGCGCCAGCAGCCTGGACAGGGGGAGGGAGTTTGAGCAGTTCTTC
CASSLDRGREFEQFF
>TRBJ2-3|TRBD2|NA|TRBV5-4
TGTGCCAGCAGCGCCAACGACCTTACTAGCGCAACTAGCACAGATACGCAGTATTTT
CASSANDLTSATSTDTQYF
>TRBJ2-7|TRBD1|NA|TRBV5-6
TGTGCCAGCAGCTCGGACAGGCTTTACGAGCAGTACTTC
CASSSDRLYEQYF
>TRBJ1-2|NA|NA|TRBV6-5
TGTGCCAGCAGTTACAACACAGGGCCCTATGGCTACACCTTC
CASSYNTGPYGYTF
>TRBJ2-5|TRBD1|NA|TRBV6-1
TGTGCCAGCAGTGAAGCATTCAGGGGGCTCAAGGGTGGGGAGACCCAGTACTTC
CASSEAFRGLKGGETQYF
>TRBJ1-5|TRBD1|NA|TRBV27
TGTGCCAGCAGTCTCTCGACAGGGACCGGTCAGCCCCAGCATTTT
CASSLSTGTGQPQHF
>TRBJ2-1|TRBD2|NA|TRBV5-1
TGCGCCAGCAGCTCCAGCGGGGGGGGCTACAATGAGCAGTTCTTC
CASSSSGGGYNEQFF
>TRBJ1-1|NA|NA|TRBV6-5
TGTGCCAGCAGTTATGACGGGATCACTGAAGCTTTCTTT
CASSYDGITEAFF
>TRBJ2-1|TRBD2|NA|TRBV11-2
TGTGCCAGCAGCTTCCTAGCGGGGGAAGGGGACAATGAGCAGTTCTTC
CASSFLAGEGDNEQFF
>TRBJ2-1|TRBD2|NA|TRBV19
TGTGCCAGTAGTATAGTTCTAGCGGGGGGGCCGAACAATGAGCAGTTCTTC
CASSIVLAGGPNNEQFF
>TRBJ2-3|NA|NA|TRBV5-4
TGTGCCAGCAGCTCGAAGCAGGTTCGACCGAATACGCAGTATTTT
CASSSKQVRPNTQYF
>TRBJ2-4|TRBD1|NA|TRBV7-2
TGTGCCAGCAGCTTGGACAGGGTTCAGTACTTC
CASSLDRVQYF
>TRBJ2-5|NA|NA|TRBV9
TGTGCCAGCAGCGTAGCCGGAGCAGGGGAAAAGACCCAGTACTTC
CASSVAGAGEKTQYF
>TRBJ1-6|TRBD1|few|TRBV5-6
TGTGCCAGCAGCTTGGACGGGACAGGGGATAATTCACCCCTCCACTTT
CASSLDGTGDNSPLHF
>TRBJ1-1|TRBD1|NA|TRBV7-9
TGTGCCAGCAGGGGACAGGGGAACACTGAAGCTTTCTTT
CASRGQGNTEAFF
>TRBJ1-1|NA|NA|TRBV6-1
TGTGCCAGCAGTCTAAAAGGGGGAAACGGTGAAGCTTTCTTT
CASSLKGGNGEAFF
>TRBJ2-1|TRBD2|NA|TRBV5-1
TGCGCCAGCAGCTCGGGGACTAGCGGGAGGGTTGAGCAGTTCTTC
CASSSGTSGRVEQFF
>TRBJ1-2|TRBD1|NA|TRBV19
TGTGCCAGTAGTATACGGGACAGGGACTATGGCTACACCTTC
CASSIRDRDYGYTF
>TRBJ1-2|TRBD1|once|TRBV4-1
TGCGCCAGCAGCCAACCACGACAGGGGAGTGGCTATGGCTACACCTTC
CASSQPRQGSGYGYTF
>TRBJ1-6|NA|NA|TRBV28
TGTGCCAGCAGTTTTCCGGGTCGACTGAGCTCCTATAATTCACCCCTCCACTTT
CASSFPGRLSSYNSPLHF
>TRBJ1-2|NA|NA|TRBV27
TGTGCCAGCAGTTTAGGGGCAGGGTATGGCTACACCTTC
CASSLGAGYGYTF
>TRBJ2-2|TRBD2|NA|TRBV5-1
TGCGCCAGCAGCTTGGCCGTAGCGGCGGGAGGGTACGCCGGGGAGCTGTTTTTT
CASSLAVAAGGYAGELFF
>TRBJ2-5|TRBD1|once|TRBV4-3
TGCGCCAGCAGCCGACAAAGGGGGCAGGGCCAAGAGACCCAGTACTTC
CASSRQRGQGQETQYF
>TRBJ1-6|TRBD1|NA|TRBV27
TGTGCCAGCAGTTTATCGGTGACAGGGTCTAATTCACCCCTCCACTTT
CASSLSVTGSNSPLHF
>TRBJ2-3|NA|NA|TRBV15
TGTGCCACCAGCAGAGATCAGGCTCCTCCTGCGGGTCAAGATACGCAGTATTTT
CATSRDQAPPAGQDTQYF